This TCR beta chain was observed in a study of blood T cell repertoires in COVID-19. As for the study in general: Sample material is recorded as cDNA or gDNA derived from T cells, B-cell-depleted T cells, or PBMCs.

This clone was counted at least ten times. The V end lost 5 bases, the J end lost 1 base, and 8 bases lay between the germline ends. Germline loops: CDR1 LNHDA, CDR2 SQIVND (reference sequence). The CDR3 spans 14 residues. In the source study's methods: Amplification from reference gene primers served as the basis for estimated nucleated cell counts. The table came from immunoSEQ multiplex PCR; TCRdb's copy has only in-frame clones and leaves some out. That table gives V, J and clone size, and the DNA gave D and trimming. The sample shows roughly 180,000 clones, 70% to 80% of them seen only once. The source material was PBMCs or T cells enriched from blood (not recorded which). This chain links TRBV19 with TRBJ2-2, with D possibly being TRBD1 (6 bases). The receptor was isolated from a man in his fifties or sixties who had been exposed to COVID-19. The CDR3 loop is CASSEQGNTGELFF. DNA of the CDR3: TGTGCCAGTAGTGAACAGGGGAACACCGGGGAGCTGTTTTTT.